A single sample gave rise to the 6 T cell receptor beta chains below, sequenced in a study of T cells after yellow fever vaccination. TCRdb used MiXCR to reprocess the 5' RACE reads, holding one entry per CDR3 protein. The table has about 320,000 distinct CDR3 sequences, approximately 4.5% seen once. This specimen was PBMCs, taken 15 days after the yellow fever booster vaccination. The receptor set was obtained from a man younger than 35 who received the YFV17D yellow fever vaccine.

This clonotype was observed a few times. J is TRBJ2-5 and V is TRBV6-5; 8 bases match TRBD2. Germline loops: CDR1 MNHEY, CDR2 SVGAGI. V lost 2 bases and J lost 3; bases outside the gene matches: 14. There are 18 residues in the CDR3. Here the CDR3 reads CASSYAVGLARGKETQYF. CDR3 sequence (DNA): TGTGCCAGCAGTTACGCCGTTGGACTAGCAAGGGGCAAAGAGACCCAGTACTTC.

This clonotype showed up many times. The rearrangement links TRBV12-3 or TRBV12-4 to TRBJ1-6; 10 bases map to TRBD1. CDR3 length equals 15 residues. With 6 bases clipped from V and 6 bases from J, the junction kept 5 bases outside the gene matches. CDR3 sequence (DNA): TGTGCCAGCAGCCCAGGACAGGGGGGTAATTCACCCCTCCACTTT. Amino acids: CASSPGQGGNSPLHF.

This clonotype came up many times. The V call is TRBV7-2, the J call TRBJ2-3; 10 positions match TRBD2. V shed 4 bases and J 0 bases; nucleotides not matched to a gene: 13. Germline V gene lookup returns CDR1 SGHTA and CDR2 FQGNSA. CDR3 length: 19 residues. The CDR3 DNA reads TGTGCCAGCAGCTCCCGGTTGGCTAGCGGGGGCTTTAGCACAGATACGCAGTATTTT. Translating it yields CASSSRLASGGFSTDTQYF. Drawing the rest from reference TRBV7-2 and TRBJ2-3, the complete variable domain is GAGVSQSPSNKVTEKGKDVELRCDPISGHTALYWYRQSLGQGLEFLIYFQGNSAPDKSGLPSDRFSAERTGGSVSTLTIQRTQQEDSAVYLCASSSRLASGGFSTDTQYFGPGTRLTVL.

In this sample, this clonotype turned up many times. The V gene is TRBV28, the J gene TRBJ2-3; D is perhaps TRBD2 (5 bases). The CDR3 is 14 amino acids. V lost 5 bases to trimming and J lost 5 bases, with 14 bases between them. The germline CDR1 and CDR2 sequences are MDHEN and SYDVKM. CDR3 protein: CASSLPGSQDTQYF. The CDR3 DNA follows: TGTGCCAGCAGTCTCCCGGGATCTCAAGATACGCAGTATTTT.

The DNA of the CDR3 is TGTGCCAGCCTCAATGCCGGGGGCGCTTACTATGGCTACACCTTC. This codes for CASLNAGGAYYGYTF. The chain links TRBV6-5 to TRBJ1-2; a possible D gene is TRBD1 (6 bases). Between the trimmed V and J ends, which lost 8 bases and 3 bases, there was a span of 19 bases. The CDR3 loop spans 15 amino acids. In germline, CDR1 is MNHEY, CDR2 SVGAGI.

This clonotype occurred many times. The chain employs TRBV18 and TRBJ2-3; no clear D. In germline, CDR1 is KGHSH, CDR2 LQKENI. The V end was cut by 4 bases, the J end by 6 bases, with 14 bases between. CDR3 length: 14 residues. This CDR3 is CASSLSENLDTQYF. The CDR3 DNA reads as TGTGCCAGCTCACTGTCCGAAAATCTGGATACGCAGTATTTT.